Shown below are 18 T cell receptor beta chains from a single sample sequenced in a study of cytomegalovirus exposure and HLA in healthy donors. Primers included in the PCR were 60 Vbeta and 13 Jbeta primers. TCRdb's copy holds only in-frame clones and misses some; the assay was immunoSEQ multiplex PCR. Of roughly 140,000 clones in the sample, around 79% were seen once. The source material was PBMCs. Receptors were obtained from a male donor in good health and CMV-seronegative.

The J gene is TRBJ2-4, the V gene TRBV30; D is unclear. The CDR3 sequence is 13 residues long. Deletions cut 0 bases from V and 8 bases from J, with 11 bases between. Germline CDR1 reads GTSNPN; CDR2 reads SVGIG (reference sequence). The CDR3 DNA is TGTGCCTGGAGTGTAACGACGGCGGACATTCAGTACTTC. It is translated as CAWSVTTADIQYF.

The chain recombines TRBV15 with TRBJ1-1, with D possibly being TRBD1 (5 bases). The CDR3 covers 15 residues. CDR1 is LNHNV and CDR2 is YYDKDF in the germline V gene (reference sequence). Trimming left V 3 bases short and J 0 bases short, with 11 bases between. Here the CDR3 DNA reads TGTGCCACCAGCAGGACAGCCCCGATGAACACTGAAGCTTTCTTT. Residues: CATSRTAPMNTEAFF.

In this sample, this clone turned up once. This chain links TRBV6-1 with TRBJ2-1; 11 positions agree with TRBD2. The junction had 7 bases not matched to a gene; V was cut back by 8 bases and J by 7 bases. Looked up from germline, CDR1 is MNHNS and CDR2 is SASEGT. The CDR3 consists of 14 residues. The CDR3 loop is CASLLAGGRNEQFF. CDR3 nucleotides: TGTGCCAGCCTTCTAGCGGGAGGTCGTAATGAGCAGTTCTTC.

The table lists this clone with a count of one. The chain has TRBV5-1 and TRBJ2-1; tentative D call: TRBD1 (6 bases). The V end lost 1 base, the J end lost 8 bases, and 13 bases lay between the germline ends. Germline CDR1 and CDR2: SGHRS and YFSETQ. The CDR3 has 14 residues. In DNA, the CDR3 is TGCGCCAGCAGCTTGTTGGTAAAGGGGGATGAGCAGTTCTTC. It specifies CASSLLVKGDEQFF.

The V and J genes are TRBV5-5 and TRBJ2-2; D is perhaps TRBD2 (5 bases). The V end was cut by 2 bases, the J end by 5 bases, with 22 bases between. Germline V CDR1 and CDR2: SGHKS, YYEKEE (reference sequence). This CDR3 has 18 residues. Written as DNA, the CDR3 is TGTGCCAGCAGCTTAGCGGACCCAGCCTTGTTTCGGACCGGGGAGCTGTTTTTT. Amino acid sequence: CASSLADPALFRTGELFF. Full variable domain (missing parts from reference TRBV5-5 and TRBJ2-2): DAGVTQSPTHLIKTRGQQVTLRCSPISGHKSVSWYQQVLGQGPQFIFQYYEKEERGRGNFPDRFSARQFPNYSSELNVNALLLGDSALYLCASSLADPALFRTGELFFGEGSRLTVL.

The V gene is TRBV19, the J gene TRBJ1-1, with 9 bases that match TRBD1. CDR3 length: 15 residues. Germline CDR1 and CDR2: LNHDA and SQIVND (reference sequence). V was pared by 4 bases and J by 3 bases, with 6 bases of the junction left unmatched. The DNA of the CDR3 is TGTGCCAGTAGTAGGGAGGGACAGGGTGACACTGAAGCTTTCTTT. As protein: CASSREGQGDTEAFF.

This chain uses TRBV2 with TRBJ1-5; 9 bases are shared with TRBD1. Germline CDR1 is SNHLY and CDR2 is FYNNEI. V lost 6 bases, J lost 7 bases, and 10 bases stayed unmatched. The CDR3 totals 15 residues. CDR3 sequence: CASRGGDRVKQPQHF. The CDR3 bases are TGTGCCAGCAGGGGGGGGGACAGGGTAAAACAGCCCCAGCATTTT.

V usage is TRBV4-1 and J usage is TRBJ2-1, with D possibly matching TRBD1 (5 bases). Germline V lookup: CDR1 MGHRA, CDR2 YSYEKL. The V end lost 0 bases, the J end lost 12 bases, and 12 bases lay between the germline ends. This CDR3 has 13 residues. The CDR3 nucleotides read TGCGCCAGCAGCCAAGAGCAGGGTTTGGGGCAGTTCTTC. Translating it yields CASSQEQGLGQFF.

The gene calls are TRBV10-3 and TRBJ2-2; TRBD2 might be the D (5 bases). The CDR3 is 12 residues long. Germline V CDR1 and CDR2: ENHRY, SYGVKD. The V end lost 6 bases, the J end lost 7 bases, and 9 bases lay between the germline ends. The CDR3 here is CAIRSGIGELFF. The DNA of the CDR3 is TGTGCCATCAGGTCGGGGATCGGGGAGCTGTTTTTT.

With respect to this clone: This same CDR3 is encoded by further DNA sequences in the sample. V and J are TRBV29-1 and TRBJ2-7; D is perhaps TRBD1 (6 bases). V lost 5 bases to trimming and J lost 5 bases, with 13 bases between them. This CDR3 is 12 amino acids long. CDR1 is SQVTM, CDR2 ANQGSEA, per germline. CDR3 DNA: TGCAGCGTTACCCGAAGGACAGACGAGCAGTACTTC. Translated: CSVTRRTDEQYF.

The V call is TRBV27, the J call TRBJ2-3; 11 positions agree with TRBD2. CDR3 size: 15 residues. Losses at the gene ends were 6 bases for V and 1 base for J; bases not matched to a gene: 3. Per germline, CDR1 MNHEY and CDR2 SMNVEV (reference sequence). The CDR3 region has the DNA TGTGCCAGCAGGGTACTAGCGGGGGGCACAGATACGCAGTATTTT. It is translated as CASRVLAGGTDTQYF.

CDR3 amino acids: CASSLVPGTANEKLFF. CDR3 nucleotide sequence: TGTGCCAGCAGCTTAGTTCCCGGGACAGCTAATGAAAAACTGTTTTTT. The chain uses TRBV7-8 and TRBJ1-4; 7 bases agree with TRBD1. The CDR3 spans 16 residues. V lost 1 base, J lost 3 bases, and 5 bases stayed unmatched. Germline V CDR1 and CDR2: SGHVS, FQNEAQ.

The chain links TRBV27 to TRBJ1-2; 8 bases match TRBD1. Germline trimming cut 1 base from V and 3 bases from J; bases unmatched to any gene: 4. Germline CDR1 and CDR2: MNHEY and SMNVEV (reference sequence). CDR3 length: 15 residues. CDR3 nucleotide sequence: TGTGCCAGCAGTTTATTGTCGGACAGGGACTATGGCTACACCTTC. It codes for CASSLLSDRDYGYTF.

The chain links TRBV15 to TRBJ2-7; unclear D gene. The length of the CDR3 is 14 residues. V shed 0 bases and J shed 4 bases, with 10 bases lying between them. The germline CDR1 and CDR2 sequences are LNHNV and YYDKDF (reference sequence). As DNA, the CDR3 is TGTGCCACCAGCAGAGAGGGCACGTCTTACGAGCAGTACTTC. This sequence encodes CATSREGTSYEQYF.

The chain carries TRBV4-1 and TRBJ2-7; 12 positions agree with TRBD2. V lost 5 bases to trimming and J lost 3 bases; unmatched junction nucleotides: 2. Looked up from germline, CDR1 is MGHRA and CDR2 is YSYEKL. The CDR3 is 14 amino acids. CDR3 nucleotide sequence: TGCGCCAGCAGCTCGGGACTAGCGGGCTACGAGCAGTACTTC. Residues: CASSSGLAGYEQYF.

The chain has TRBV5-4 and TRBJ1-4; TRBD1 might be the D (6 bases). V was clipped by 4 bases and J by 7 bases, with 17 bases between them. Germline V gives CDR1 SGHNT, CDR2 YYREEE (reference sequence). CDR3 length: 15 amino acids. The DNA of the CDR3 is TGTGCCAGCAGCCCGGCCCAGGGGATAAGTGAAAAACTGTTTTTT. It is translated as CASSPAQGISEKLFF. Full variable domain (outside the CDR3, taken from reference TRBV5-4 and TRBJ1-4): ETGVTQSPTHLIKTRGQQVTLRCSSQSGHNTVSWYQQALGQGPQFIFQYYREEENGRGNFPPRFSGLQFPNYSSELNVNALELDDSALYLCASSPAQGISEKLFFGSGTQLSVL.

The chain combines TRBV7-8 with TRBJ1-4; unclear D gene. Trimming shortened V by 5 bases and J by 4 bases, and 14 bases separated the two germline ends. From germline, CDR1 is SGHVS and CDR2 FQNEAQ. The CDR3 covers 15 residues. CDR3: CASSARRAGNEKLFF. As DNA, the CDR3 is TGTGCCAGCAGCGCCAGGCGAGCCGGTAATGAAAAACTGTTTTTT.

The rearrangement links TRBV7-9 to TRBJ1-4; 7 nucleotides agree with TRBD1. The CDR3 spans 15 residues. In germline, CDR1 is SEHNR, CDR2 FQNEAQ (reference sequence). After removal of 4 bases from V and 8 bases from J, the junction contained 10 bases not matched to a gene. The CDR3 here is CASSSPGGDREKLFF. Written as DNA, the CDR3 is TGTGCCAGCAGCTCCCCAGGGGGAGACAGGGAAAAACTGTTTTTT.